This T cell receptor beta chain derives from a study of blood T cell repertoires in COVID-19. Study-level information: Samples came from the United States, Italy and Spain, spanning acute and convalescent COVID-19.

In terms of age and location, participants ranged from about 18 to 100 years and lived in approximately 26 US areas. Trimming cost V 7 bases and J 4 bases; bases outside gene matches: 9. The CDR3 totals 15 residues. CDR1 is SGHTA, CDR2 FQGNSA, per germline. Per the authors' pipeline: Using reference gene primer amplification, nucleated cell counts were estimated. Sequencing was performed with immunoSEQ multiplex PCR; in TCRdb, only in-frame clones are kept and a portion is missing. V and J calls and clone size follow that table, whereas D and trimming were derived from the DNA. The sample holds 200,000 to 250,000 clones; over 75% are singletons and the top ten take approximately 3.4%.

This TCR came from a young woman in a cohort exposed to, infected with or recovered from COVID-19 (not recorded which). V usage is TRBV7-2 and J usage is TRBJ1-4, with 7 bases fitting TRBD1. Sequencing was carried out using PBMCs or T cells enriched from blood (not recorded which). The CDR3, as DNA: TGTGCCAGCACCCCGGACAGGAATAATAATGAAAAACTGTTTTTT. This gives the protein CASTPDRNNNEKLFF.